This entry describes one T cell receptor beta chain. Its antigen is currently not known. No per-base quality is available; no much larger clone lies one base away. The sample is drawn from a study of early T cells in non-severe SARS-CoV-2 infection listed by TCRdb under 2021. About the investigation overall: Bulk RNA from unsorted whole blood was used for TCR sequencing, so alpha and beta chains could not be paired. Beyond this particular receptor, the publication reports: VDJdb matching was skewed toward anti-spike CD8 responses and likely underestimated virus-specific expansions, missing private and CD4 specificities.

A case-control design nested within a healthcare worker cohort in London, UK, was used, with weekly nasopharyngeal swab PCR tests and blood sampling performed. Healthcare workers were enrolled in the week of the UK lockdown, from 23 to 31 March 2020, and were followed every week for up to roughly 16 weeks. Trimming at the junction amounts to 0 bases on V and 1 base on J, and the germline ends lie 6 bases apart. The CDR3 holds 13 amino acids from the cysteine to the phenylalanine. Of the read, only the CDR3 DNA is kept; its 39 bases are in frame from base 1. CDR1 and CDR2 (DFQATT, SNEGSKA) derive from the germline V gene (reference sequence). Receptors were amplified or captured by 5' RACE. This sample was sequenced with a NextSeq 500. The TCR library protocol attached unique molecular identifiers to individual cDNA molecules to correct for sequencing error and PCR bias. Both TCR alpha and beta chains were sequenced, and tight co-correlation was observed between alpha and beta sequence abundances in each sample. Regarding the original processing steps: V gene, J gene and CDR3 annotation of TCR sequences was performed with Decombinator V4. TCRs were defined as expanded if a significant change between any two time points was detected under a Poisson model with p below 0.0001. TCR abundances were normalised to the total number of TCRs sequenced in each sample and reported as counts per million. TRAV1-2 paired with TRAJ12, TRAJ20 or TRAJ33 defined MAIT TCRs, while TRAV10 paired with TRAJ18 defined iNKT TCRs. VDJdb, accessed 1 November 2021, was searched for CMV, EBV and SARS-CoV-2 annotated TCRs, with TCRs annotated for multiple antigens excluded. TCRdb passed the public sequencing reads through fastp at Q25 and MiXCR, retaining productive beta sequences. Rows with one shared CDR3 protein collapse into an entry with the most common genes and DNA. The V and J calls and clone size come from TCRdb's table, not from the authors' own analysis. The sample table shows 70,000 or so distinct CDR3 sequences, and about an eighth are seen once. The ten biggest clones cover 1.3% of the sample.

The chain was built from TRBV20-1 and TRBJ1-1; confidence is insufficient to name the D gene. This sequence was found in an adult who was a healthcare worker with PCR-confirmed SARS-CoV-2 infection or an uninfected control (not recorded which). Sequencing was performed on whole blood. The CDR3: CSARDRSNTEAFF. The nucleotides are TGCAGTGCTAGAGACAGGTCGAACACTGAAGCTTTCTTT.